This TCR beta chain was identified during a study of T cell repertoires in cytomegalovirus infection. The overall study: Evidence of both CMV infection and a matching HLA type came from public TCR beta signatures. Study-level results: HLA-C-restricted, CMV-specific TCR beta clonotypes were dominant ex vivo. Cumulated frequencies of public TCR beta families served to identify carriers of CMV plus the relevant HLA.

This clonotype was detected only a few times. Its antigen is still unknown. Germline lookup yields CDR1 DFQATT and CDR2 SNEGSKA (reference sequence). The CDR3 runs 14 residues. V gave up 1 base and J gave up 6 bases; unmatched junction bases: 5. TCRdb fed the reads into MiXCR, producing one record per CDR3 protein. Of about 320,000 distinct CDR3 sequences listed, more than 9% are singletons. The sample consisted of PBMCs. The receptor's source is a human donor in good health (CMV status not recorded). Some clones in this sample may be carry-over from other donors' samples. The chain is built from TRBV20-1 and TRBJ2-3, with TRBD2 identical over 9 bases. CDR3 loop: CSARGAGGSDTQYF. For the CDR3, the DNA is TGCAGTGCTAGAGGAGCGGGGGGTTCGGATACGCAGTATTTT.